The next 31 T cell receptor beta chains were all read from a single sample in a study of T cell responses to AZD1222 COVID-19 vaccine. Assay used: immunoSEQ multiplex PCR; TCRdb lists only in-frame clones, some missing. The sample holds some 120,000 clones; more than 75% are singletons and the top ten take around 10%. Sequencing was performed on peripheral blood, taken on day 0 of AZD1222 vaccination. These receptors were taken from an adult in good health.

This chain connects TRBV11-2 to TRBJ1-2; tentatively, D is TRBD1 (5 bases). The CDR3 loop spans 11 amino acids. Trimming removed 7 bases from V and 8 bases from J, with 11 bases in between. Germline assignment: CDR1 SGHAT and CDR2 FQNNGV. CDR3 DNA sequence: TGTGCCAGCAAGCAGGCAGGGGGCTACACCTTC. As protein: CASKQAGGYTF.

This chain uses TRBV6-2 or TRBV6-3 with TRBJ1-5, with D unclear. CDR3 length equals 17 residues. The V gene's germline CDR1 is MNHEY and CDR2 SVGEGT. V lost 2 bases to trimming and J lost 0 bases, with 14 bases between them. CDR3 residues: CASSYLRTVHSNQPQHF. The DNA of the CDR3 is TGTGCCAGCAGTTACCTCCGGACGGTCCATAGCAATCAGCCCCAGCATTTT.

The chain joins TRBV25-1 to TRBJ2-2, with D possibly matching TRBD2 (5 bases). CDR1 MGHDK and CDR2 SYGVNS come from the germline V gene. This CDR3 region has 13 residues. The V end lost 1 base, the J end lost 7 bases, and 7 bases lay between the germline ends. CDR3 loop: CASSESGGGELFF. The DNA for the CDR3 is TGTGCCAGCAGTGAATCAGGAGGCGGGGAGCTGTTTTTT.

The chain combines TRBV28 with TRBJ2-7; 10 positions match TRBD1. The germline V gene encodes CDR1 MDHEN and CDR2 SYDVKM. The CDR3 spans 15 residues. Germline trimming cut 7 bases from V and 1 base from J; bases unmatched to any gene: 7. CDR3 DNA: TGTGCCAGCACCACAGGACAGGGGGGTTCCTACGAGCAGTACTTC. It yields the protein CASTTGQGGSYEQYF.

The chain couples TRBV3-1 (or the pseudogene TRBV3-2) to TRBJ2-1; TRBD2 aligns across 12 bases. V was pared by 4 bases and J by 10 bases, with 5 bases of the junction left unmatched. This CDR3 has 14 residues. Germline loops: CDR1 LGHDT, CDR2 YNNKEL (reference sequence). The CDR3 here is CASSPGLAGFEQFF. As DNA, the CDR3 is TGTGCCAGCAGCCCTGGACTAGCGGGGTTCGAGCAGTTCTTC.

The chain is built from TRBV27 and TRBJ1-6; 8 nucleotides line up with TRBD1. The germline gives CDR1 MNHEY, CDR2 SMNVEV (reference sequence). CDR3 length: 15 amino acids. Unmatched junction bases numbered 3, after V lost 2 bases and J lost 6 bases. As DNA, the CDR3 is TGTGCCAGCAGTTTAGCTACAGGGGGTAATTCACCCCTCCACTTT. Protein: CASSLATGGNSPLHF.

The genes are TRBV19 and TRBJ2-1; TRBD1 aligns across 8 bases. The CDR3 loop spans 14 amino acids. The germline V gene has CDR1 LNHDA and CDR2 SQIVND (reference sequence). J gave up 7 bases and V 7 bases, and 9 bases lay outside the gene matches. CDR3: CASKRQGQGNEQFF. The CDR3 region has the DNA TGTGCCAGTAAACGACAGGGGCAGGGAAATGAGCAGTTCTTC.

V and J are TRBV7-6 and TRBJ2-3, with D possibly called TRBD1 or TRBD2 (5 bases each). Looked up from germline, CDR1 is SGHVS and CDR2 is FNYEAQ. Between the trimmed V and J ends, which lost 2 bases and 4 bases, there was a span of 13 bases. This CDR3 has 15 residues. As DNA, the CDR3 is TGTGCCAGCAGCTTATCGGGGCGCGACTCAGATACGCAGTATTTT. Translation: CASSLSGRDSDTQYF.

This clone was seen once. The rearrangement links TRBV19 to TRBJ2-7, with 12 bases lining up with TRBD2. The CDR3 length is 14 residues. Per germline, CDR1 LNHDA and CDR2 SQIVND (reference sequence). J lost 3 bases, V lost 5 bases, and 2 bases had no gene match. The CDR3 DNA follows: TGTGCCAGTAGTTCGGGACTAGCGGGCTACGAGCAGTACTTC. This encodes CASSSGLAGYEQYF.

This clone has just a few counts. The V and J genes are TRBV28 and TRBJ2-1, with 7 bases identical to TRBD2. V lost 2 bases, J lost 9 bases, and 7 bases stayed unmatched. The CDR3 spans 14 residues. Germline V gene sequence: CDR1 MDHEN, CDR2 SYDVKM. The chain's CDR3 is CASSLTGGRIEQFF. The CDR3 bases are TGTGCCAGCAGTTTAACGGGGGGTAGAATTGAGCAGTTCTTC.

The V call is TRBV28, the J call TRBJ2-3, with 12 bases fitting TRBD2. V was clipped by 5 bases and J by 2 bases; unmatched bases: 17. The germline V gene has CDR1 MDHEN and CDR2 SYDVKM. CDR3 size: 20 residues. The CDR3 spells CASSPILWLAGGGHTDTQYF. CDR3 bases: TGTGCCAGCAGTCCGATCTTATGGCTAGCGGGAGGGGGACACACAGATACGCAGTATTTT.

The V and J genes are TRBV5-6 and TRBJ1-2; D gene uncertain. The CDR3 covers 12 residues. V dropped 4 bases and J dropped 2 bases, with 6 bases sitting between them. Germline CDR1 reads SGHDT; CDR2 reads YYEEEE. The CDR3 is CASSNDNYGYTF. CDR3 in DNA: TGTGCCAGCAGCAACGACAACTATGGCTACACCTTC.

V and J are TRBV7-9 and TRBJ1-1; D gene uncertain. This CDR3 contains 13 residues. V dropped 1 base and J dropped 7 bases, with 10 bases sitting between them. Germline V gives CDR1 SEHNR, CDR2 FQNEAQ (reference sequence). In DNA form, the CDR3 reads TGTGCCAGCAGCTTAGGGGCACATATTGAAGCTTTCTTT. Its protein is CASSLGAHIEAFF.

The chain couples TRBV29-1 to TRBJ2-2; 9 nucleotides agree with TRBD2. The CDR3 covers 14 residues. The germline gives CDR1 SQVTM, CDR2 ANQGSEA. The junction had 10 bases not matched to a gene; V was cut back by 7 bases and J by 7 bases. CDR3 sequence: CSGGREGPGGELFF. In DNA form, the CDR3 reads TGCAGCGGAGGGCGGGAGGGCCCCGGCGGGGAGCTGTTTTTT.

The V call is TRBV5-6, the J call TRBJ2-3; TRBD2 agrees at 12 bases. CDR1 is SGHDT and CDR2 is YYEEEE in the germline V gene. This CDR3 spans 16 amino acids. Trimming at V came to 4 bases and at J to 3 bases, leaving 6 bases not matched to a gene. The CDR3 here is CASSPTSGSRTDTQYF. The CDR3, as DNA: TGTGCCAGCAGCCCGACTAGCGGGAGTAGGACAGATACGCAGTATTTT.

This clone was detected only a few times. V gene TRBV2 combines with J gene TRBJ1-5; D gene ambiguous. Germline assignment: CDR1 SNHLY and CDR2 FYNNEI. Trimming left V 8 bases short and J 2 bases short, with 13 bases between. The CDR3 covers 14 residues. In nucleotides, the CDR3 is TGTGCCAGCTCCTATGAATTCGGCAATCAGCCCCAGCATTTT. This translates into CASSYEFGNQPQHF.

The chain couples TRBV7-8 to TRBJ2-1, with D possibly matching TRBD2 (6 bases). The germline V and J ends were trimmed by 3 bases and 5 bases, with 14 bases remaining between them. The CDR3 is made up of 15 amino acids. The germline CDR1 and CDR2 sequences are SGHVS and FQNEAQ. The CDR3 region has the DNA TGTGCCAGCAGCTTTTATAGCGGAATGGACAATGAGCAGTTCTTC. This encodes CASSFYSGMDNEQFF.

This chain connects TRBV28 to TRBJ2-7, with D possibly matching TRBD1 (5 bases). In germline, CDR1 is MDHEN, CDR2 SYDVKM. The CDR3 has 16 amino acids. V shed 9 bases and J shed 2 bases, with 23 bases lying between them. CDR3 amino acids: CASSAGYIRVAYEQYF. The CDR3 DNA sequence: TGTGCCAGTTCAGCAGGATACATCAGGGTTGCCTACGAGCAGTACTTC.

The J gene is TRBJ1-2, the V gene TRBV7-9, with a possible D match to TRBD1 (6 bases). Germline lookup yields CDR1 SEHNR and CDR2 FQNEAQ (reference sequence). V was cut by 8 bases and J by 4 bases, with 20 bases left in between. This CDR3 comprises 15 residues. The CDR3 region has the DNA TGTGCCAGCTCAACGGGAACAGGGTTTACCTATGGCTACACCTTC. Amino acid sequence: CASSTGTGFTYGYTF.

The gene calls are TRBV4-3 and TRBJ1-4, with D tentatively TRBD1 (5 bases). V lost 3 bases and J lost 3, with 20 bases in between. The length of the CDR3 is 18 residues. Germline-derived CDR1 and CDR2 are LGHNA and YSLEER. CDR3 DNA sequence: TGCGCCAGCAGCCAGAGAGCCGGGACTGGGGGAGCTAATGAAAAACTGTTTTTT. Amino acid sequence: CASSQRAGTGGANEKLFF.

The chain uses TRBV5-6 and TRBJ1-2, with 10 bases lining up with TRBD1. This CDR3 is built from 16 residues. Germline CDR1 SGHDT, CDR2 YYEEEE. V lost 4 bases to trimming and J lost 8 bases; unmatched junction nucleotides: 14. The CDR3 nucleotides are TGTGCCAGCAGCCGCCCCTCGACAGGGGGCGAGCGCGGCTACACCTTC. Its translation: CASSRPSTGGERGYTF.

This clone was recorded only once. This sequence joins TRBV5-1 and TRBJ1-4; tentative D call: TRBD1 (5 bases). With 3 bases removed from V and 6 bases from J, the gap between germline ends came to 15 bases. This CDR3 is built from 15 residues. The V gene's germline CDR1 is SGHRS and CDR2 YFSETQ. The CDR3 DNA follows: TGCGCCAGCAGCTCGGGACGGAGTAGGGATGAAAAACTGTTTTTT. It specifies CASSSGRSRDEKLFF. The full variable domain, completed using reference TRBV5-1 and TRBJ1-4, is KAGVTQTPRYLIKTRGQQVTLSCSPISGHRSVSWYQQTPGQGLQFLFEYFSETQRNKGNFPGRFSGRQFSNSRSEMNVSTLELGDSALYLCASSSGRSRDEKLFFGSGTQLSVL.

V usage is TRBV3-1 (or the pseudogene TRBV3-2) and J usage is TRBJ2-1; D gene unclear. Per germline, CDR1 LGHDT and CDR2 YNNKEL (reference sequence). The CDR3 length is 13 residues. The V and J ends lost 3 bases and 6 bases respectively, with 9 bases between them. The chain's CDR3 is CASSHAVGNEQFF. For the CDR3, the DNA is TGTGCCAGCAGCCACGCGGTAGGCAATGAGCAGTTCTTC.

The chain has TRBV28 and TRBJ1-5; possibly TRBD1 for D (5 bases). Germline-derived CDR1 and CDR2 are MDHEN and SYDVKM. The length of the CDR3 is 12 residues. Deletions cut 7 bases from V and 9 bases from J, with 13 bases between. The CDR3 is CASTDPGGPQHF. The CDR3 DNA sequence: TGTGCCAGCACTGATCCCGGGGGGCCCCAGCATTTT. Combining the CDR3 with reference TRBV28 and TRBJ1-5 gives the whole variable domain DVKVTQSSRYLVKRTGEKVFLECVQDMDHENMFWYRQDPGLGLRLIYFSYDVKMKEKGDIPEGYSVSREKKERFSLILESASTNQTSMYLCASTDPGGPQHFGDGTRLSIL.

The V and J genes are TRBV28 and TRBJ2-6; 8 nucleotides agree with TRBD1. This CDR3 is 19 amino acids long. The germline V gene encodes CDR1 MDHEN and CDR2 SYDVKM. After removal of 4 bases from V and 0 bases from J, the junction contained 11 bases not matched to a gene. DNA for the CDR3: TGTGCCAGCAGTTCCGGACAGGGCCAACTCATCTCTGGGGCCAACGTCCTGACTTTC. Translated: CASSSGQGQLISGANVLTF.

The V call is TRBV2, the J call TRBJ1-6, with TRBD1 as a possible D gene (5 bases). The germline V gene has CDR1 SNHLY and CDR2 FYNNEI. The CDR3 consists of 17 residues. Trimming took off 0 bases at V and 0 bases at J, with 9 bases between the two ends. The CDR3 DNA is TGTGCCAGCAGTGAAGCGAAGGGGAGCTCCTATAATTCACCCCTCCACTTT. This gives the protein CASSEAKGSSYNSPLHF.

This clone was counted a single time. V and J are TRBV5-1 and TRBJ2-7; D is perhaps TRBD2 (5 bases). This CDR3 comprises 14 residues. Deletions cut 4 bases from V and 0 bases from J, with 11 bases between. Germline-derived CDR1 and CDR2 are SGHRS and YFSETQ. CDR3 protein: CASSRGLSSYEQYF. CDR3 coding DNA: TGCGCCAGCAGCCGAGGACTTAGCTCCTACGAGCAGTACTTC. Complete variable domain (other parts from reference TRBV5-1 and TRBJ2-7): KAGVTQTPRYLIKTRGQQVTLSCSPISGHRSVSWYQQTPGQGLQFLFEYFSETQRNKGNFPGRFSGRQFSNSRSEMNVSTLELGDSALYLCASSRGLSSYEQYFGPGTRLTVT.

The chain is built from TRBV30 and TRBJ1-2, with D possibly TRBD1 on 5 matching bases. Trimming removed 5 bases at V and 4 bases at J, with 17 bases between. The CDR3 is made up of 14 amino acids. The germline gives CDR1 GTSNPN, CDR2 SVGIG (reference sequence). The CDR3, as DNA: TGTGCCTGGCGCCACGGGGGGGGGACCTATGGCTACACCTTC. Protein product: CAWRHGGGTYGYTF.

The rearrangement joins TRBV29-1 to TRBJ2-5; possible D gene TRBD1, 6 bases. The CDR3 has 13 amino acids. V shed 6 bases and J shed 1 base, with 12 bases lying between them. Germline-derived CDR1 and CDR2 are SQVTM and ANQGSEA. CDR3 in amino acids: CSVGQSLQETQYF. CDR3 coding DNA: TGCAGCGTCGGACAGTCCCTCCAAGAGACCCAGTACTTC.

The chain joins TRBV2 to TRBJ2-1; D might be TRBD1 or TRBD2, each matching 6 bases. The CDR3 sequence is 13 residues long. From germline, CDR1 is SNHLY and CDR2 FYNNEI. The germline V and J ends were trimmed by 2 bases and 7 bases, with 9 bases remaining between them. The CDR3 spells CASSETGANEQFF. The CDR3 DNA sequence: TGTGCCAGCAGTGAAACGGGGGCGAATGAGCAGTTCTTC.

The chain recombines TRBV11-1 with TRBJ2-7; perhaps TRBD2 as D (5 bases). Trimming took off 0 bases at V and 3 bases at J, with 15 bases between the two ends. Germline V gene sequence: CDR1 SGHAT, CDR2 FQDESV (reference sequence). The CDR3 contains 16 residues. CDR3 DNA sequence: TGTGCCAGCAGCTTAGCCCGCGGGTCTACCTTCTACGAGCAGTACTTC. This encodes CASSLARGSTFYEQYF.